The 29 T cell receptor beta chains reported below all come from one sample, sequenced in a study of molecular identifiers for immune sequencing clone quantification. MiXCR, run by TCRdb on the PCR reads, gives a single entry per CDR3 protein. Seen here are about 630,000 distinct CDR3 sequences, 25% observed once, and the top ten hold about 0.73%. Sequenced input: naive CD8+ T cells from blood, with Jurkat cell RNA spiked in. Subset defined: FACS-sorted CD8+CD4-CCR7+CD45RA+ naive T cells. The receptors stem from a human donor in good health. Some libraries in this study had Jurkat cell RNA spiked in.

V usage is TRBV11-2 and J usage is TRBJ2-7; the D call may be TRBD1 or TRBD2 (6 bases each). The V gene lost 7 bases and the J gene lost 5 bases, with 18 bases spanning the gap. This CDR3 contains 14 residues. Germline CDR1 is SGHAT and CDR2 is FQNNGV. Written as DNA, the CDR3 is TGTGCCAGCAACAATACCTTCGGGGGCCACGAGCAGTACTTC. Protein: CASNNTFGGHEQYF.

The chain joins TRBV7-9 to TRBJ1-4, with D uncertain. The germline gives CDR1 SEHNR, CDR2 FQNEAQ (reference sequence). Trimming left V 2 bases short and J 3 bases short, with 13 bases between. The CDR3 is made up of 16 amino acids. Here the CDR3 reads CASSLITGSSNEKLFF. CDR3 DNA sequence: TGTGCCAGCAGCTTAATAACCGGGAGCTCTAATGAAAAACTGTTTTTT.

This clonotype was observed a handful of times. Germline is not matched at one junction end, which may reflect a read error. CDR3 sequence reads: CASTKGGAASVF. CDR3 DNA: TGTGCCAGCACAAAGGGGGGGGCCGCCTCCGTCTTC. The J gene is TRBJ2-1, the V gene TRBV12-3 or TRBV12-4; D may be TRBD2 (7 bases). CDR3 length equals 12 residues.

This clonotype was detected only a few times. This chain uses TRBV5-1 with TRBJ2-7; the D gene could be TRBD1 or TRBD2 (5 bases each). From germline, CDR1 is SGHRS and CDR2 YFSETQ. Trimming cost V 0 bases and J 0 bases, with 10 bases left between them. The CDR3 is made up of 15 amino acids. CDR3 residues: CASSLVPGPSYEQYF. In DNA, the CDR3 is TGCGCCAGCAGCTTGGTTCCGGGGCCCTCCTACGAGCAGTACTTC.

This clonotype was picked up a small number of times. CDR3 sequence (DNA): TGTGCCAGTAGCTCAGGGGCAGCTAACTATGGCTACACCTTC. Translating it yields CASSSGAANYGYTF. V and J are TRBV19 and TRBJ1-2; the D gene is possibly TRBD1 (6 bases). CDR1 and CDR2 (germline): LNHDA, SQIVND (reference sequence). This CDR3 spans 14 amino acids. The ends were cut back, 6 bases at V and 0 bases at J, with 11 bases in the middle.

Ten or more counts support this clonotype. The CDR3 sequence is CATSRGGGEAFF. The CDR3 DNA sequence: TGTGCCACCAGCAGAGGAGGGGGTGAAGCTTTCTTT. The chain carries TRBV15 and TRBJ1-1; perhaps TRBD1 as D (6 bases). This CDR3 has 12 amino acids. Germline CDR1 LNHNV, CDR2 YYDKDF (reference sequence). The V gene lost 1 base and the J gene lost 7 bases, with 7 bases spanning the gap.

The chain links TRBV6-5 to TRBJ2-1, with D tentatively TRBD2 (5 bases). V was clipped by 4 bases and J by 3 bases, with 19 bases between them. This CDR3 is 17 amino acids long. Germline CDR1 reads MNHEY; CDR2 reads SVGAGI. CDR3 sequence (DNA): TGTGCCAGCAGTTGCTCGACTACTACAAATAACTACAATGAGCAGTTCTTC. Protein: CASSCSTTTNNYNEQFF.

The V and J genes are TRBV7-2 and TRBJ1-1, with a tentative D call TRBD1 (5 bases). The germline V and J ends were trimmed by 1 base and 6 bases, with 15 bases remaining between them. This CDR3 region has 15 residues. Germline loops: CDR1 SGHTA, CDR2 FQGNSA. The CDR3 bases are TGTGCCAGCAGCTTAGATGACAGTCCCGGGGCTGAAGCTTTCTTT. Amino acid sequence: CASSLDDSPGAEAFF. The variable domain in full, with the rest retrieved from reference TRBV7-2 and TRBJ1-1, is GAGVSQSPSNKVTEKGKDVELRCDPISGHTALYWYRQSLGQGLEFLIYFQGNSAPDKSGLPSDRFSAERTGGSVSTLTIQRTQQEDSAVYLCASSLDDSPGAEAFFGQGTRLTVV.

The rearrangement joins TRBV19 to TRBJ1-1; no clear D gene. V was clipped by 2 bases and J by 1 base, with 14 bases between them. The CDR3 has 16 residues. The germline CDR1 and CDR2 sequences are LNHDA and SQIVND (reference sequence). CDR3 nucleotide sequence: TGTGCCAGTAGTATATACCCGACACCACGGAACACTGAAGCTTTCTTT. It translates to CASSIYPTPRNTEAFF.

This clonotype was seen a handful of times. The CDR3 region is CASSGDVTSYEQYF. The CDR3 bases are TGTGCCAGTAGTGGGGACGTAACCTCCTACGAGCAGTACTTC. The chain is built from TRBV19 and TRBJ2-7; the D call may be TRBD1 or TRBD2 (5 bases each). This CDR3 has 14 residues. V was cut by 5 bases and J by 0 bases, with 11 bases left in between. Per germline, CDR1 LNHDA and CDR2 SQIVND (reference sequence).

As for this clonotype: Since the CDR3 does not end with the conserved phenylalanine or tryptophan, this likely comes from a read error. The chain joins TRBV2 to TRBJ1-1; D may be TRBD1 (5 bases). The CDR3 runs to 14 residues. The V end lost 10 bases, the J end lost 1 base, and 16 bases lay between the germline ends. Germline values: CDR1 SNHLY, CDR2 FYNNEI. CDR3 coding DNA: TGTGCCATCGAGGGCGGACATTCGAACACTGAAGCTTTCCTT. It translates to CAIEGGHSNTEAFL.

This clonotype was recorded at least ten times. V is TRBV20-1 and J is TRBJ2-3; D uncertain. Per germline, CDR1 DFQATT and CDR2 SNEGSKA (reference sequence). CDR3 length equals 11 residues. Trimming pared 6 bases from V and 2 bases from J, leaving 6 bases between. CDR3 region: CSATYTDTQYF. The CDR3 coding sequence is TGCAGTGCGACCTACACAGATACGCAGTATTTT.

This clonotype was seen more than once but under ten times. V gene TRBV30 combines with J gene TRBJ1-2; the D gene is possibly TRBD1 (6 bases). This CDR3 has 14 residues. CDR1 is GTSNPN, CDR2 SVGIG, per germline (reference sequence). Trimming left V 3 bases short and J 3 bases short, with 14 bases between. In nucleotides, the CDR3 is TGTGCCTGGAGGCCGGGGGCATCGGACTATGGCTACACCTTC. Translation: CAWRPGASDYGYTF.

This clonotype appeared a few times. The chain is built from TRBV12-3 or TRBV12-4 and TRBJ1-3; unclear D gene. V lost 5 bases and J 3 bases, leaving 11 bases between the germline ends. The CDR3 consists of 14 residues. CDR3 nucleotides: TGTGCCAGCAGTCTGACAAGGAGTGGAAACACCATATATTTT. Its translation is CASSLTRSGNTIYF.

The chain joins TRBV27 to TRBJ1-5, with no clear D. Germline V lookup: CDR1 MNHEY, CDR2 SMNVEV (reference sequence). The length of the CDR3 is 16 residues. V was trimmed by 3 bases and J by 2 bases, leaving 14 bases between them. The CDR3 spells CASSFMSPVGNQPQHF. In DNA, the CDR3 is TGTGCCAGCAGTTTTATGTCTCCTGTCGGCAATCAGCCCCAGCATTTT.

This sequence joins TRBV15 and TRBJ1-2; D is perhaps TRBD1 (6 bases). Germline CDR1 reads LNHNV; CDR2 reads YYDKDF (reference sequence). V gave up 0 bases and J gave up 6 bases, with 17 bases separating them. CDR3 length: 16 residues. The CDR3 here is CATSRDLVGGPDGYTF. CDR3 nucleotide sequence: TGTGCCACCAGCAGAGATCTGGTAGGGGGTCCGGATGGCTACACCTTC.

This clonotype was picked up many times. J is TRBJ1-1 and V is TRBV4-1; D unresolved. The CDR3 runs 15 residues. Germline lookup yields CDR1 MGHRA and CDR2 YSYEKL. V gave up 2 bases and J gave up 3 bases, with 13 bases separating them. Here the CDR3 reads CASSQLAQSDTEAFF. CDR3 sequence (DNA): TGCGCCAGCAGCCAACTTGCACAGAGTGACACTGAAGCTTTCTTT.

This clonotype was found a few times. The rearrangement uses TRBV28 and TRBJ2-7, with D perhaps TRBD2 (6 bases). The germline V gene encodes CDR1 MDHEN and CDR2 SYDVKM. Trimming left V 4 bases short and J 5 bases short, with 21 bases between. CDR3 length equals 16 residues. The CDR3 protein is CASSSSRPGLFNEQYF. DNA for the CDR3: TGTGCCAGCAGTTCGTCGAGACCGGGACTCTTTAACGAGCAGTACTTC.

The table lists this clonotype with a few counts. The chain has TRBV6-2 or TRBV6-3 and TRBJ2-3; D gene uncertain. This CDR3 is 12 amino acids long. With 6 bases removed from V and 8 bases from J, the gap between germline ends came to 12 bases. Germline-derived CDR1 and CDR2 are MNHEY and SVGEGT. The CDR3 here is CASSPNSGTQYF. The CDR3 DNA is TGTGCCAGCAGCCCCAACTCAGGTACGCAGTATTTT.

The chain has TRBV12-3 or TRBV12-4 and TRBJ1-4, with unresolved D. The CDR3 is made up of 17 amino acids. Deletions cut 2 bases from V and 3 bases from J, with 16 bases between. The CDR3 sequence is CASSLSPEREANEKLFF. Written as DNA, the CDR3 is TGTGCCAGCAGTTTATCTCCTGAGCGGGAGGCTAATGAAAAACTGTTTTTT.

The chain's CDR3 is CASSSDLRKGKAFF. For the CDR3, the DNA is TGTGCCAGCAGCTCCGATCTGCGGAAGGGGAAAGCTTTCTTT. The chain joins TRBV9 to TRBJ1-1; a possible D gene is TRBD1 (5 bases). The germline V and J ends were trimmed by 4 bases and 9 bases, with 19 bases remaining between them. There are 14 residues in the CDR3. The germline gives CDR1 SGDLS, CDR2 YYNGEE.

The V call is TRBV7-9, the J call TRBJ2-7; 9 nucleotides line up with TRBD1. The germline V gene has CDR1 SEHNR and CDR2 FQNEAQ (reference sequence). The CDR3 consists of 17 residues. Losses at the gene ends were 3 bases for V and 3 bases for J; bases not matched to a gene: 12. The CDR3 DNA reads TGTGCCAGCAGCTTCCCCAAACCGGGACAGGGCAACTACGAGCAGTACTTC. This codes for CASSFPKPGQGNYEQYF.

With respect to this clonotype: This may stem from a read error, because a much larger clone lies one nucleotide away. This chain uses TRBV6-5 with TRBJ1-5; 10 bases agree with TRBD1. The CDR3 has 16 amino acids. CDR1 and CDR2 (germline): MNHEY, SVGAGI. Unmatched junction bases numbered 7, after V lost 6 bases and J lost 2 bases. The CDR3 loop reads CASSPGQGRGNQPQHF. CDR3 nucleotide sequence: TGTGCCAGCAGCCCGGGACAGGGGCGAGGCAATCAGCCCCAGCATTTT.

This clonotype was detected only a few times. A much larger clone lies a single base off, so this may be a read error. V usage is TRBV7-9 and J usage is TRBJ1-1; D not certain. The CDR3 totals 12 residues. In germline, CDR1 is SEHNR, CDR2 FQNEAQ (reference sequence). The CDR3 spells CASSLDLTEALF. The CDR3 DNA reads TGTGCCAGCAGCTTAGACCTCACTGAAGCTCTCTTT.

This clonotype occurred a few times. This chain connects TRBV12-3 or TRBV12-4 to TRBJ1-2; D gene uncertain. Trimming took 2 bases from V and 4 from J, leaving 11 bases between them. This CDR3 spans 14 amino acids. Here the CDR3 reads CASSLSGQSYGYTF. The CDR3 DNA is TGTGCCAGCAGTTTATCCGGGCAGTCCTATGGCTACACCTTC.

This clonotype showed up many times. The chain uses TRBV6-5 and TRBJ1-1, with 9 bases lining up with TRBD1. The CDR3 loop spans 16 amino acids. Germline V gene lookup returns CDR1 MNHEY and CDR2 SVGAGI. Germline trimming cut 6 bases from V and 0 bases from J; bases unmatched to any gene: 8. As DNA, the CDR3 is TGTGCCAGCAGAAGCGGGACAGGGCCGATGAACACTGAAGCTTTCTTT. This encodes CASRSGTGPMNTEAFF.

This clonotype was detected many times. The chain employs TRBV7-9 and TRBJ2-1; the match to TRBD2 covers 10 bases. This CDR3 is 14 amino acids long. The junction had 10 bases not matched to a gene; V was cut back by 8 bases and J by 9 bases. Germline CDR1 reads SEHNR; CDR2 reads FQNEAQ (reference sequence). The CDR3 protein is CASRPGLADAEQFF. The CDR3 DNA sequence: TGTGCCAGCCGACCCGGACTAGCGGATGCTGAGCAGTTCTTC.

The chain has TRBV28 and TRBJ2-7; TRBD1 matches at 9 bases. CDR3 length equals 15 residues. Per the germline V gene, CDR1 is MDHEN and CDR2 is SYDVKM. V dropped 6 bases and J dropped 0; count of bases not matched to a gene: 6. CDR3 DNA: TGTGCCAGCAGATTCGGACAGGGGAGCTCCTACGAGCAGTACTTC. Translation: CASRFGQGSSYEQYF. The full variable domain, in which reference TRBV28 and TRBJ2-7 provide the parts outside the CDR3, is DVKVTQSSRYLVKRTGEKVFLECVQDMDHENMFWYRQDPGLGLRLIYFSYDVKMKEKGDIPEGYSVSREKKERFSLILESASTNQTSMYLCASRFGQGSSYEQYFGPGTRLTVT.

This chain uses TRBV27 with TRBJ1-1; tentative D call: TRBD1 (6 bases). The length of the CDR3 is 14 residues. Trimming shortened V by 6 bases and J by 1 base, and 12 bases separated the two germline ends. Germline V gene data show CDR1 as MNHEY and CDR2 as SMNVEV (reference sequence). The CDR3 loop is CASSPQGKNTEAFF. In nucleotides, the CDR3 is TGTGCCAGCAGCCCACAGGGAAAGAACACTGAAGCTTTCTTT.